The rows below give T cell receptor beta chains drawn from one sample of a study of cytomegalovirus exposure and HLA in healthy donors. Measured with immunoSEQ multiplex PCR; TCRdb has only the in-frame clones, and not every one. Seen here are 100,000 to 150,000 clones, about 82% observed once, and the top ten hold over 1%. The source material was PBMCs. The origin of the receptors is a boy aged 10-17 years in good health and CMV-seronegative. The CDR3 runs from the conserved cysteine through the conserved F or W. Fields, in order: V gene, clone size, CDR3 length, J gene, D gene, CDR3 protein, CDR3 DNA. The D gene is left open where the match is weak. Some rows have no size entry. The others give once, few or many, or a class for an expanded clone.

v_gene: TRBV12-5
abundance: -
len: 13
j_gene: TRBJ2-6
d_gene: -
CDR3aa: CASGLRGANVLTF
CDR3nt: TGTGCTAGTGGTTTACGGGGGGCCAACGTCCTGACTTTC

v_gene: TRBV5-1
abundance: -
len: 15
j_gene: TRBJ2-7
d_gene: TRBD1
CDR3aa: CASSLTAGQGYEQYF
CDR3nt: TGCGCCAGCAGCTTGACCGCGGGACAGGGCTACGAGCAGTACTTC

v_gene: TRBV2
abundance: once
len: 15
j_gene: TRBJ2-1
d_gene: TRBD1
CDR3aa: CASSEGQSSYNEQFF
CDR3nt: TGTGCCAGCAGTGAGGGACAGAGCTCCTACAATGAGCAGTTCTTC

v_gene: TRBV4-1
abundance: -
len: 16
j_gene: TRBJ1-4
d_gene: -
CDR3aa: CASSQDLRQGGEKLFF
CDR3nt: TGCGCCAGCAGCCAAGATCTGAGGCAGGGAGGGGAAAAACTGTTTTTT

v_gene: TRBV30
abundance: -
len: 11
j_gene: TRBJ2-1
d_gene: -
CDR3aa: CACWGRNEQFF
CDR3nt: TGTGCCTGCTGGGGCAGAAATGAGCAGTTCTTC

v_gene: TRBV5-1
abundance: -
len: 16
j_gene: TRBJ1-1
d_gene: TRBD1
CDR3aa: CASSPGQGIFDAEAFF
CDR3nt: TGCGCCAGCAGCCCGGGACAGGGAATTTTTGACGCTGAAGCTTTCTTT

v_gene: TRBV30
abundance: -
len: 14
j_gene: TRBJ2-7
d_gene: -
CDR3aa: CAWKTGDSPLEQYF
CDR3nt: TGTGCCTGGAAAACAGGTGATTCACCCCTCGAGCAGTACTTC

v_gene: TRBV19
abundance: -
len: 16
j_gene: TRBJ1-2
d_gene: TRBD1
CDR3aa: CASSAGTAVTNYGYTF
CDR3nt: TGTGCCAGTAGTGCCGGGACAGCCGTCACTAACTATGGCTACACCTTC

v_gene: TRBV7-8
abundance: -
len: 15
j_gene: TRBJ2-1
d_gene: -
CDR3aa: CASSLRPRLPSEQFF
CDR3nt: TGTGCCAGCAGCCTTCGTCCCCGACTCCCTTCTGAGCAGTTCTTC

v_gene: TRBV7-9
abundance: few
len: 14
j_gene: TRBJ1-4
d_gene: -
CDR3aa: CASSLQAGDEKLFF
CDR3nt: TGTGCCAGCAGCTTACAGGCAGGGGATGAAAAACTGTTTTTT

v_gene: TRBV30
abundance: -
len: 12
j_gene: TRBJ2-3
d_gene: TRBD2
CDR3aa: CASGGDTDTQYF
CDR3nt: TGTGCCTCGGGGGGGGACACAGATACGCAGTATTTT

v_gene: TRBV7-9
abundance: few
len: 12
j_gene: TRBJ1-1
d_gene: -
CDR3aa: CASSPGGTEAFF
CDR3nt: TGTGCCAGCAGCCCAGGTGGCACTGAAGCTTTCTTT

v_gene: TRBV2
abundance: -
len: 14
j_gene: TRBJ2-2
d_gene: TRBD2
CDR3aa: CASRKRESTGELFF
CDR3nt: TGTGCCAGCAGAAAGCGGGAAAGCACCGGGGAGCTGTTTTTT

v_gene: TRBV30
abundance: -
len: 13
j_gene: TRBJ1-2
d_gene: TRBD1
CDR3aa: CAWSWDSYYGYTF
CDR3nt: TGTGCCTGGAGTTGGGACAGCTATTATGGCTACACCTTC

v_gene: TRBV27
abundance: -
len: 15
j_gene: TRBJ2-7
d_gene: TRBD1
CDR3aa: CASSLTGVSSYEQYF
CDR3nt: TGTGCCAGCAGTTTAACAGGGGTAAGCTCCTACGAGCAGTACTTC

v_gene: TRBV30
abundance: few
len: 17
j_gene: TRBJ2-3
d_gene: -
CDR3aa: CAWRGRERPWATDTQYF
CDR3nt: TGTGCCTGGAGGGGAAGGGAGCGCCCCTGGGCTACAGATACGCAGTATTTT

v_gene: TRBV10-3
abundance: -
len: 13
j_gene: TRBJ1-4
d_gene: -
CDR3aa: CAISESMREKLFF
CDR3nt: TGTGCCATCAGTGAGTCGATGCGGGAAAAACTGTTTTTT

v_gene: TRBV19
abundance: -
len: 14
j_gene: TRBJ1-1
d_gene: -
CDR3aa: CASSIGGDGTEAFF
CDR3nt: TGTGCCAGTAGTATAGGGGGGGACGGCACTGAAGCTTTCTTT

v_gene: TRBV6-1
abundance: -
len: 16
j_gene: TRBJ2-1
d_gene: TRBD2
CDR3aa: CASSARLAGVGNEQFF
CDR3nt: TGTGCCAGCAGTGCGAGACTAGCGGGAGTGGGCAATGAGCAGTTCTTC

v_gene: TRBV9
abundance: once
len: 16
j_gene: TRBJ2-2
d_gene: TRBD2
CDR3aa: CASSVVDSGRGGELFF
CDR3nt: TGTGCCAGCAGCGTAGTTGATAGCGGGAGGGGCGGGGAGCTGTTTTTT

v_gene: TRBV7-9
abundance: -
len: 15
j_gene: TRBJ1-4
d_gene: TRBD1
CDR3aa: CASTARDSDNEKLFF
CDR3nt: TGTGCCAGCACCGCGAGGGACAGCGACAATGAAAAACTGTTTTTT

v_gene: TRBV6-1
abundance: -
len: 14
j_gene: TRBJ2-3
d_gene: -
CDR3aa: CASIGTLTTDTQYF
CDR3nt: TGTGCCAGCATTGGGACTTTAACTACAGATACGCAGTATTTT

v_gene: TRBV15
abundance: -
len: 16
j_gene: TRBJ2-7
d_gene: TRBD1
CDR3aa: CATSPTGGAGYYEQYF
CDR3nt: TGTGCCACCAGTCCGACAGGGGGCGCGGGTTACTACGAGCAGTACTTC

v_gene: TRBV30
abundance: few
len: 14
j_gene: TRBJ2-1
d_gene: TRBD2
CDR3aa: CAWSVRLAGNEQFF
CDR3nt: TGTGCCTGGAGTGTAAGACTAGCGGGCAATGAGCAGTTCTTC

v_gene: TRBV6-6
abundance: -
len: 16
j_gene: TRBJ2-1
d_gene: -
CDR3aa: CASSSELAASYNEQFF
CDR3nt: TGTGCCAGCAGCTCCGAGTTAGCGGCCTCCTACAATGAGCAGTTCTTC

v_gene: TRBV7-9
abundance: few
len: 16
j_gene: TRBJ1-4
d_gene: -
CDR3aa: CASSPLGGMANEKLFF
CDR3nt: TGTGCCAGCAGCCCTTTGGGGGGGATGGCTAATGAAAAACTGTTTTTT

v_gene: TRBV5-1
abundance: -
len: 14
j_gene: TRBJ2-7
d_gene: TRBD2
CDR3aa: CASSIDLAGYEQYF
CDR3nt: TGCGCCAGCAGTATCGATCTAGCGGGGTACGAGCAGTACTTC

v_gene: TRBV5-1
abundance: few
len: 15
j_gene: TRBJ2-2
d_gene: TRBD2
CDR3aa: CASSSGLASAGELFF
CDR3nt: TGCGCCAGCAGCTCGGGACTAGCGTCGGCCGGGGAGCTGTTTTTT

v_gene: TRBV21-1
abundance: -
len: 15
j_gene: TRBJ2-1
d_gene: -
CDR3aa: CASSNWTGGYNEQFF
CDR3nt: TGTGCCAGCAGCAACTGGACAGGGGGGTACAATGAGCAGTTCTTC

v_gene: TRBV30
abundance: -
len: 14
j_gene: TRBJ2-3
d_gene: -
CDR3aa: CAWTEGYSTDTQYF
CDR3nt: TGTGCCTGGACGGAGGGATACTCCACAGATACGCAGTATTTT

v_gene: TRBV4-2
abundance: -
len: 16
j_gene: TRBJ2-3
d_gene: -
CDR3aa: CASSQEGPRAADTQYF
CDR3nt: TGTGCCAGCAGCCAAGAGGGGCCTCGGGCAGCAGATACGCAGTATTTT

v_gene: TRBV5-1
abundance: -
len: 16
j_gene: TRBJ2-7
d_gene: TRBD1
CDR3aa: CASSLTVGQGPYEQYF
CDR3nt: TGCGCCAGCAGCTTGACTGTGGGACAGGGACCCTACGAGCAGTACTTC

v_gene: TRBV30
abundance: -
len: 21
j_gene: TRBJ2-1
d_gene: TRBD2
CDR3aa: CAWSVPYAGGPWGGSYNEQFF
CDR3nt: TGTGCCTGGAGTGTACCCTACGCGGGAGGGCCTTGGGGCGGTTCCTACAATGAGCAGTTCTTC